Shown below are 7 T cell receptor beta chains from a single sample sequenced in a study of identical twins. TCRdb analysed the 5' RACE reads with MiXCR anew, one entry per CDR3 protein. The sample has about 890,000 distinct CDR3 sequences; 10% to 15% are singletons. This sample also belongs to another study, concerning yellow fever vaccine responses in identical twins.

Source material: PBMCs. The receptor set was obtained from a woman aged 18 to 35 in good health.

This clonotype has just one count. V usage is TRBV21-1 and J usage is TRBJ2-7; the table gives TRBD2 as D, unverified against the DNA. TRBV21-1 is a recognized pseudogene. The CDR3 contains 14 residues. The CDR3 DNA sequence: TGTGCCAGCAAGGGACTAGGCAGACCGTACGAGCAGTACTTC. Protein: CASKGLGRPYEQYF.

This clonotype has a handful of counts. The chain uses TRBV7-9 and TRBJ2-5; 7 bases map to TRBD1. The V gene's germline CDR1 is SEHNR and CDR2 FQNEAQ (reference sequence). CDR3 length: 14 residues. With V trimmed by 4 bases and J by 5 bases, 7 bases remained unmatched. The CDR3 region is CASSSTGLKETQYF. CDR3 in DNA: TGTGCCAGCAGCTCGACAGGGCTGAAGGAGACCCAGTACTTC.

In DNA, the CDR3 is TGCGCCAGCAGCCCCGGGGGGGGATCCCAAGAGACCCAGTACTTC. Amino acids: CASSPGGGSQETQYF. The chain is built from TRBV5-1 and TRBJ2-5; TRBD2 aligns across 8 bases. CDR3 length: 15 residues. Germline V lookup: CDR1 SGHRS, CDR2 YFSETQ. V trimming: 4 bases; J trimming: 1 base; junction bases outside the gene matches: 6.

In this sample, this clonotype turned up many times. This chain connects TRBV5-1 to TRBJ1-1; tentatively, D is TRBD1 (5 bases). The CDR3 loop spans 16 amino acids. Germline lookup yields CDR1 SGHRS and CDR2 YFSETQ. The ends were cut back, 3 bases at V and 0 bases at J, with 15 bases in the middle. Here the CDR3 reads CASSSGTGLMNTEAFF. In DNA form, the CDR3 reads TGCGCCAGCAGCTCCGGGACGGGCCTTATGAACACTGAAGCTTTCTTT.

Only a few counts were recorded for this clonotype. This chain uses TRBV6-1 with TRBJ1-2, with D uncertain. The CDR3 is 13 residues long. The germline V and J ends were trimmed by 6 bases and 4 bases, with 12 bases remaining between them. Germline V gene data show CDR1 as MNHNS and CDR2 as SASEGT. CDR3 region: CASSPVGGYGYTF. The CDR3 bases are TGTGCCAGCAGCCCCGTGGGTGGCTATGGCTACACCTTC.

J is TRBJ2-1 and V is TRBV28; 9 nucleotides match TRBD2. Trimming removed 7 bases from V and 3 bases from J; junction bases left unmatched: 7. CDR1 and CDR2 from the germline V gene are MDHEN and SYDVKM. The CDR3 extends over 15 amino acids. The chain's CDR3 is CASIGAGGHYNEQFF. The CDR3 DNA reads TGTGCCAGCATTGGAGCGGGAGGTCACTACAATGAGCAGTTCTTC.

The chain employs TRBV7-3 and TRBJ2-1; the match to TRBD2 covers 11 bases. Losses at the gene ends were 5 bases for V and 7 bases for J; bases not matched to a gene: 10. The CDR3 contains 16 residues. Per germline, CDR1 SGHTA and CDR2 FQGTGA. The CDR3 here is CASSLSSGRPGNEQFF. CDR3 DNA: TGTGCCAGCAGCCTCTCTAGCGGGAGGCCGGGTAATGAGCAGTTCTTC.